This is a list of T cell receptor beta chains from one sample in a study of T-cell reconstitution after alpha-beta-depleted transplantation in children. TCRdb itself ran the PCR reads through MiXCR, one entry per CDR3 protein. The data hold fewer than 700,000 distinct CDR3 sequences, with 10% to 15% observed a single time. The sample in question was PBMCs, mostly from graft donor cells, obtained 360 days after TCRalphabeta/CD19-depleted stem cell transplant. The receptors stem from a male patient younger than 18 who had a stem cell transplant for acute myeloid leukemia, so the T cells may come from the graft donor. The CDR3 runs from the conserved cysteine through the conserved F or W. A D gene is named only where the DNA matches it firmly. Not all rows give a size; the values are once, few, many and, for expanded clones, a class.

j_call d_call v_call clone_size cdr3_nt cdr3_aa
TRBJ2-7 TRBD1 TRBV29-1 - TGCAGCGTTGAAGGCCGCAGACAGGGGAGATACGAGCAGTACTTC CSVEGRRQGRYEQYF
TRBJ2-1 TRBD2 TRBV25-1 few TGTGCCAGCACCGGGGGGTGGGGCGGGAATCCCAATGAGCAGTTCTTC CASTGGWGGNPNEQFF
TRBJ2-5 TRBD1 TRBV20-1 - TGCAGTGCGCCTCGACAGGGGCGAGAGACCCAGTACTTC CSAPRQGRETQYF
TRBJ1-3 TRBD1 TRBV29-1 many TGCAGCGTATCCGGGACAGTGGGGAACACCATATATTTT CSVSGTVGNTIYF
TRBJ1-5 TRBD1 TRBV18 many TGTGCCAGCTCCCGACAGGGGGACAATCAGCCCCAGCATTTT CASSRQGDNQPQHF
TRBJ1-5 - TRBV24-1 few TGTGCCACCAGTGATTCACCAGGGGCCCAGCATTTT CATSDSPGAQHF
TRBJ1-5 - TRBV6-1 - TGTGCCAGCACCGCGGGACCTGCAGGTCAGCCCCAGCATTTT CASTAGPAGQPQHF
TRBJ1-3 - TRBV20-1 - TGCAGTGCCGGGACACCGACACCCTACTCTGGAAACACCATATATTTT CSAGTPTPYSGNTIYF
TRBJ2-7 - TRBV29-1 many TGCAGCGTCTCGGGACGGGCAAAGAAGGAGCAGTACTTC CSVSGRAKKEQYF
TRBJ2-7 - TRBV19 - TGTGCCAGTAGTACCCGCGGACTAACCCCTTACGAGCAGTACTTC CASSTRGLTPYEQYF
TRBJ2-1 TRBD1 TRBV20-1 few TGCAGTGCCTTCTCCCCCGGGACAGGGAGAGAGCAGTTCTTC CSAFSPGTGREQFF
TRBJ2-7 TRBD2 TRBV29-1 many TGCAGCGCCCGGGGACTACCCTACGAGCAGTACTTC CSARGLPYEQYF
TRBJ2-5 TRBD2 TRBV7-9 few TGTGCCAGCAGCGCTCGACTAGCGAGCCAAGAGACCCAGTACTTC CASSARLASQETQYF